These T cell receptor beta chains were read from a single sample in a study of blood T cell repertoires in COVID-19. Assay: immunoSEQ multiplex PCR; the TCRdb copy retains only in-frame clones and omits some. The profile covers about 200,000 clones, with approximately 91% appearing a single time and under 7% taken by the ten largest. The sequenced material came from peripheral blood. The receptors come from a man in his sixties who had recovered from COVID-19. The CDR3 runs from the conserved cysteine through the conserved F or W. D genes are given only for firm matches. Not all rows give a size; the values are once, few, many and, for expanded clones, a class.

cdr3_nt,cdr3_aa,j_call,clone_size,d_call,v_call
TGTGCCAGCACAGGACTAGCGGGAGTGAACACCGGGGAGCTGTTTTTT,CASTGLAGVNTGELFF,TRBJ2-2,-,TRBD2,TRBV27
TGTGCCACCAGCAGAGATGTTAGCGGAGGAGGCTACACCTTC,CATSRDVSGGGYTF,TRBJ1-2,-,-,TRBV15
TGTGCCAGCAGCTTTAGAGCAACTAATGAAAAACTGTTTTTT,CASSFRATNEKLFF,TRBJ1-4,-,-,TRBV5-4
TGTGCCAGCAGCCCCCAGGGGCCAGTAGAGACCCAGTACTTC,CASSPQGPVETQYF,TRBJ2-5,-,-,TRBV7-3
TGTGCCAGCAGCCAGATCGGGGGTTCTAGCACAGATACGCAGTATTTT,CASSQIGGSSTDTQYF,TRBJ2-3,-,-,TRBV4-2
TGCGCCAGCAGCCAGGATGACAGGGTTATGGCCGGGGAGCTGTTTTTT,CASSQDDRVMAGELFF,TRBJ2-2,-,TRBD1,TRBV4-3
TGTGCCAGCAGCAGGGCGGGAGGGCTTTACGAGCAGTACTTC,CASSRAGGLYEQYF,TRBJ2-7,many,TRBD2,TRBV7-8
TGTGCCAGCAGTGAACTAGCGGGGGGGCAAGAGACCCAGTACTTC,CASSELAGGQETQYF,TRBJ2-5,many,TRBD2,TRBV6-1
TGTGCCAGTAGTAAAACCGCCGGACTAAGGAGCGACGAGCAGTACTTC,CASSKTAGLRSDEQYF,TRBJ2-7,-,-,TRBV19
TGTGCCAGCAGCTCTAGACAGGCTCAAGAGACCCAGTACTTC,CASSSRQAQETQYF,TRBJ2-5,-,-,TRBV5-4
TGTGCCAGCAGATTTAGCGTCCAAGAGACCCAGTACTTC,CASRFSVQETQYF,TRBJ2-5,-,-,TRBV2
TGTGCCAGCAGCTTAGACAGGTTAGGCAATGAGCAGTTCTTC,CASSLDRLGNEQFF,TRBJ2-1,-,-,TRBV11-2
TGTGCCAGCAGTACTGTGACAGGGATGATTCAGTTCTTC,CASSTVTGMIQFF,TRBJ2-1,-,TRBD1,TRBV25-1
TGTGCCAGCAGCCAAGATCAGTCGCGCAATCAGCCCCAGCATTTT,CASSQDQSRNQPQHF,TRBJ1-5,-,-,TRBV4-2
TGTGCCAGCAGCGTTCAGAGGACAGGAGGTTACGAGCAGTACTTC,CASSVQRTGGYEQYF,TRBJ2-7,-,TRBD1,TRBV9
TGTGCCATTCTAGCGGGATATGGAGATACGCAGTATTTT,CAILAGYGDTQYF,TRBJ2-3,-,TRBD2,TRBV10-3
TGTGCCAGCAGTTCAGGACAGGGCATTATCTCTGGGGCCAACGTCCTGACTTTC,CASSSGQGIISGANVLTF,TRBJ2-6,-,TRBD1,TRBV27
TGTGCCAGCAGCACAGGGATTCTCTATGGCTACACCTTC,CASSTGILYGYTF,TRBJ1-2,-,-,TRBV2
TGTGCCAGTAGTAACCACAGGGGACGACGGCAGCCCCAGCATTTT,CASSNHRGRRQPQHF,TRBJ1-5,-,TRBD1,TRBV19
TGTGCCAGCAGCTCCGGGACTAGCGTCTACAATGAGCAGTTCTTC,CASSSGTSVYNEQFF,TRBJ2-1,-,TRBD2,TRBV7-3
TGTGCCAGCAGCTTAGAGGCTAGCGGGAGAACAATGAGGCAGTTCTTC,CASSLEASGRTMRQFF,TRBJ2-1,once,TRBD2,TRBV7-2
TGTGCCAGCAGTTTATCAGGGACAGGGTCTTCACCCCTCCACTTT,CASSLSGTGSSPLHF,TRBJ1-6,-,TRBD1,TRBV27
TGTGCCAGCAGCCAAGCTGGCCCAGGGGTTGGTCAGCCCCAGCATTTT,CASSQAGPGVGQPQHF,TRBJ1-5,-,-,TRBV3-1/TRBV3-2
TGTGCCAGCAGTCTACAGGGAATGGGCAACAATCAGCCCCAGCATTTT,CASSLQGMGNNQPQHF,TRBJ1-5,-,-,TRBV7-2